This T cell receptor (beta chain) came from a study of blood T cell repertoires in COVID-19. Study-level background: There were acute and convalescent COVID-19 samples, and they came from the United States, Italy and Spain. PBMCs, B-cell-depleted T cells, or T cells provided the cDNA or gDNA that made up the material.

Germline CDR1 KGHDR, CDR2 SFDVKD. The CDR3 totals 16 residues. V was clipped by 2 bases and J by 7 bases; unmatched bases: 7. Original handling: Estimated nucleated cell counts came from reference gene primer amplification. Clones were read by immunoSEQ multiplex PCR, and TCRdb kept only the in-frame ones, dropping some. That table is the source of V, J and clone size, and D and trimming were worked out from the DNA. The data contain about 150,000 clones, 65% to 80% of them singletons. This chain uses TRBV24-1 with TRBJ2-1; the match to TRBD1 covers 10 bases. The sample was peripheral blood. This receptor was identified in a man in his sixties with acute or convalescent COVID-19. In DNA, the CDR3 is TGTGCCACCAGTGATTCCCGACAGGGGGCAAGTAATGAGCAGTTCTTC. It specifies CATSDSRQGASNEQFF.